This TCR beta chain was sequenced for a study of blood T cell repertoires in COVID-19. Per germline, CDR1 SGHNT and CDR2 YYREEE (reference sequence). V gave up 0 bases and J gave up 0 bases, with 10 bases separating them. The CDR3 runs to 17 residues. Sequencing used immunoSEQ multiplex PCR; TCRdb keeps in-frame clones, though not all of them. The sample carries 150,000 to 200,000 clones, under 80% recorded once. The receptor's source is a woman in her 50s with acute COVID-19. The V and J genes are TRBV5-4 and TRBJ2-6; D is perhaps TRBD2 (5 bases). The sequenced sample was PBMCs or T cells enriched from blood (not recorded which). This CDR3 reads CASSLGTSFSGANVLTF. CDR3 DNA: TGTGCCAGCAGCTTGGGGACTTCATTCTCTGGGGCCAACGTCCTGACTTTC.